The rows below give T cell receptor beta chains drawn from one sample of a study of PD-1 blockade in classical Hodgkin lymphoma. Libraries were prepared by immunoSEQ multiplex PCR; TCRdb keeps only in-frame clonotypes and omits some of them. The sample lists tens of thousands of clones, over 75% seen once, with around 2.9% in the top ten. The sample here was peripheral blood mononuclear cells (PBMCs), taken before the fourth cycle of nivolumab. The receptors derive from a human donor with classical Hodgkin lymphoma. The CDR3 runs from the conserved cysteine through the conserved F or W. The D gene is left open where the match is weak. Expanded clones get a size class; other rows say once, few or many, or leave the size out.

J	size	V	D	CDR3	DNA
TRBJ2-1	-	TRBV4-1	TRBD2	CASSQEGGGLGRNEQFF	TGCGCCAGCAGCCAAGAAGGCGGGGGGCTAGGAAGAAATGAGCAGTTCTTC
TRBJ2-5	-	TRBV30	TRBD1	CAWQGQPQETQYF	TGTGCCTGGCAGGGACAGCCCCAAGAGACCCAGTACTTC
TRBJ1-2	-	TRBV9	TRBD1	CASSADRDKYGYTF	TGTGCCAGCAGCGCGGACAGGGACAAGTATGGCTACACCTTC
TRBJ2-7	-	TRBV19	TRBD2	CASSMGRAYEQYF	TGTGCCAGTAGTATGGGGAGGGCCTACGAGCAGTACTTC
TRBJ2-3	-	TRBV28	-	CASSLVQGDTQYF	TGTGCCAGCAGTTTAGTGCAGGGCGATACGCAGTATTTT
TRBJ2-2	-	TRBV7-7	-	CASSLGAGPGELFF	TGTGCCAGCAGCTTAGGGGCGGGGCCCGGGGAGCTGTTTTTT
TRBJ1-5	few	TRBV29-1	TRBD1	CSVGTDSNQPQHF	TGCAGCGTGGGGACAGATAGCAATCAGCCCCAGCATTTT
TRBJ2-7	-	TRBV10-3	TRBD1	CAISVSGQGYEQYF	TGTGCCATCAGTGTATCGGGACAGGGGTACGAGCAGTACTTC
TRBJ1-1	once	TRBV2	-	CASSDPRTEAFF	TGTGCCAGCAGTGACCCGAGAACTGAAGCTTTCTTT
TRBJ1-2	-	TRBV5-1	-	CASSLGGLTNYGYTF	TGCGCCAGCAGCTTGGGGGGGCTTACTAACTATGGCTACACCTTC
TRBJ1-6	-	TRBV6-5	TRBD1	CASSFQGARSPLHF	TGTGCCAGCAGTTTCCAGGGGGCGCGATCACCCCTCCACTTT
TRBJ2-5	once	TRBV5-8	TRBD2	CASSFNRLAGDIETQYF	TGTGCCAGCAGCTTTAACCGACTAGCGGGGGATATAGAGACCCAGTACTTC
TRBJ2-3	-	TRBV7-2	TRBD2	CASSSLAGAHSTQYF	TGTGCCAGCAGCTCTTTAGCGGGGGCACATAGTACGCAGTATTTT
TRBJ2-1	-	TRBV25-1	TRBD2	CATQGLAGDNEQFF	TGTGCCACCCAGGGGCTAGCGGGGGACAATGAGCAGTTCTTC
TRBJ2-7	-	TRBV10-3	-	CAISTTGASSYEQYF	TGTGCCATCAGCACGACAGGTGCGAGCTCCTACGAGCAGTACTTC
TRBJ1-1	-	TRBV6-5	-	CASNRNTEAFF	TGTGCCAGCAACAGGAACACTGAAGCTTTCTTT
TRBJ2-7	few	TRBV12-5	-	CASGLVRYGSSYEQYF	TGTGCTAGTGGTTTGGTACGCTACGGGAGCTCCTACGAGCAGTACTTC
TRBJ2-7	once	TRBV6-6	-	CASGGPSQYF	TGTGCCAGCGGAGGGCCCTCGCAGTACTTC
TRBJ2-3	-	TRBV10-2	-	CASSEISRVPDTQYF	TGCGCCAGCAGTGAAATCTCCAGGGTCCCAGATACGCAGTATTTT
TRBJ1-2	-	TRBV30	-	CAWSVSGYHGYTF	TGTGCCTGGAGTGTCTCCGGGTACCATGGCTACACCTTC
TRBJ2-5	-	TRBV6-6	TRBD2	CASNLAGRLETQYF	TGTGCCAGCAACTTAGCGGGGCGATTGGAGACCCAGTACTTC
TRBJ1-2	-	TRBV19	TRBD1	CATGGQGIGYGYTF	TGTGCCACCGGGGGACAGGGGATTGGCTATGGCTACACCTTC
TRBJ2-7	-	TRBV11-3	-	CASSSLLNDEQYF	TGTGCCAGCAGCTCCCTGTTAAACGACGAGCAGTACTTC
TRBJ1-5	few	TRBV27	TRBD1	CASRDRAVVSNQPQHF	TGTGCCAGTAGGGACAGGGCGGTTGTTAGCAATCAGCCCCAGCATTTT
TRBJ2-1	-	TRBV7-2	-	CASSLPLDRPNEQFF	TGTGCCAGCAGCTTACCCCTAGACAGGCCCAATGAGCAGTTCTTC
TRBJ2-1	-	TRBV27	TRBD1	CASRGTRGPYNEQFF	TGTGCCAGCAGGGGGACCAGGGGGCCCTACAATGAGCAGTTCTTC
TRBJ1-5	-	TRBV9	-	CASSVGGGNQPQHF	TGTGCCAGCAGCGTTGGAGGAGGCAATCAGCCCCAGCATTTT
TRBJ2-1	-	TRBV5-4	TRBD1	CASSPGTGFPNEQFF	TGTGCCAGCAGTCCCGGGACAGGGTTTCCCAATGAGCAGTTCTTC
TRBJ1-1	-	TRBV7-9	TRBD1	CASSPQGANTEAFF	TGTGCCAGCAGCCCCCAGGGGGCTAACACTGAAGCTTTCTTT
TRBJ2-2	-	TRBV28	TRBD1	CASSFGDREIGELFF	TGTGCCAGCAGTTTTGGGGACAGGGAAATCGGGGAGCTGTTTTTT
TRBJ2-1	-	TRBV7-7	-	CASSPGDVGGYYNEQFF	TGTGCCAGCAGCCCAGGGGATGTGGGGGGCTACTACAATGAGCAGTTCTTC
TRBJ1-4	-	TRBV19	TRBD1	CASSADQTGLGEKLFF	TGTGCCAGTAGTGCCGACCAGACAGGGTTGGGGGAAAAACTGTTTTTT
TRBJ1-1	once	TRBV7-2	-	CASSWRQGGTEAFF	TGTGCCAGCAGTTGGAGGCAGGGCGGCACTGAAGCTTTCTTT
TRBJ2-1	-	TRBV4-2	TRBD2	CASSQAGSGGVLEQFF	TGTGCCAGCAGCCAAGCTGGCAGCGGGGGGGTGCTGGAGCAGTTCTTC
TRBJ1-1	-	TRBV10-3	-	CAISEPQGLNTEAFF	TGTGCCATCAGTGAGCCCCAGGGATTGAACACTGAAGCTTTCTTT
TRBJ2-1	-	TRBV7-6	-	CASSNLLVRAYNTYNEQFF	TGTGCCAGCAGCAACCTCCTTGTCCGTGCTTATAACACCTACAATGAGCAGTTCTTC
TRBJ2-1	-	TRBV11-2	-	CASNRQGLNEQFF	TGTGCCAGCAACCGTCAGGGGTTAAATGAGCAGTTCTTC
TRBJ1-4	-	TRBV7-8	-	CASSLDSTDVINEKLFF	TGTGCCAGCAGCTTAGATAGCACAGATGTAATTAATGAAAAACTGTTTTTT